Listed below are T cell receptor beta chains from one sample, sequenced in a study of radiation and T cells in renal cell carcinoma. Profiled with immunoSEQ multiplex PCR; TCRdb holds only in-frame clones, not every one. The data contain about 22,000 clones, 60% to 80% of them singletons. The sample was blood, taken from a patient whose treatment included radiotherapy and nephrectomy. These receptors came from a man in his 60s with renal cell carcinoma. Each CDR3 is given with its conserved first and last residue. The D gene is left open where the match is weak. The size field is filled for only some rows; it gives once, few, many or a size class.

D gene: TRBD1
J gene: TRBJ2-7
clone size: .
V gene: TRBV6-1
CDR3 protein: CASSEFFTGQGSHEQYF
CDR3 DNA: TGTGCCAGCAGTGAATTTTTTACGGGACAGGGCTCCCACGAGCAGTACTTC

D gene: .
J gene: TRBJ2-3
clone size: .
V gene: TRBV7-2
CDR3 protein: CASSRTGAGGLNSDTQYF
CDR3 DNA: TGTGCCAGCAGCCGAACAGGGGCAGGGGGGCTCAATTCAGATACGCAGTATTTT

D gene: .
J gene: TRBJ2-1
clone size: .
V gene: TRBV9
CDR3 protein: CASSVVATRPYNEQFF
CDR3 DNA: TGTGCCAGCAGCGTAGTTGCTACACGGCCGTACAATGAGCAGTTCTTC

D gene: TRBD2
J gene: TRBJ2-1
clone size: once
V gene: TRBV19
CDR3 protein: CASSPSLAGVVDEQFF
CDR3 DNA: TGTGCCAGTAGTCCCTCCCTAGCGGGAGTAGTAGATGAGCAGTTCTTC

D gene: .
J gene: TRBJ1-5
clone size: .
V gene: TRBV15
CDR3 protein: CATSRVTGERGNQPQHF
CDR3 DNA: TGTGCCACCAGCAGAGTTACCGGGGAAAGGGGCAATCAGCCCCAGCATTTT

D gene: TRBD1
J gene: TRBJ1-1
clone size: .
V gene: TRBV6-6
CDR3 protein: CASSSDWTGSNTEAFF
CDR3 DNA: TGTGCCAGCTCCTCGGACTGGACAGGGTCGAACACTGAAGCTTTCTTT

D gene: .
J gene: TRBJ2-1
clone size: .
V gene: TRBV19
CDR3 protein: CASSIVSVNNEQFF
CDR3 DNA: TGTGCCAGTAGTATAGTGTCCGTGAACAATGAGCAGTTCTTC

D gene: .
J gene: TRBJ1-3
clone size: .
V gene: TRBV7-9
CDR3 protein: CASSLGGGAGNSGNTIYF
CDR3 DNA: TGTGCCAGCAGCTTAGGAGGTGGGGCAGGCAACTCTGGAAACACCATATATTTT

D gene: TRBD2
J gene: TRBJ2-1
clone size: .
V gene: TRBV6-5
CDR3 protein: CASSSVAGGANEQFF
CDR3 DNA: TGTGCCAGCAGCTCAGTAGCGGGAGGAGCGAATGAGCAGTTCTTC

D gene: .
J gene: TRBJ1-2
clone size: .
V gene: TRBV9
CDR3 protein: CASSPSRHNYGYTF
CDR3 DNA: TGTGCCAGCAGCCCCAGCCGGCACAACTATGGCTACACCTTC

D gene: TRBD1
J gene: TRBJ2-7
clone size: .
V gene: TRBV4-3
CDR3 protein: CASSPETGGHEQYF
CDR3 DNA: TGCGCCAGCAGCCCAGAAACAGGGGGCCACGAGCAGTACTTC

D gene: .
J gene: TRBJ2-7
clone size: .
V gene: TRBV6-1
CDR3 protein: CASSEGDSNVYEQYF
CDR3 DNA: TGTGCCAGCAGTGAAGGGGACTCTAACGTCTACGAGCAGTACTTC

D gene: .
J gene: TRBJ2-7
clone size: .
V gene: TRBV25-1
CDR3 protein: CASAGIYEQYF
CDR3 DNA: TGTGCCAGCGCGGGAATCTACGAGCAGTACTTC

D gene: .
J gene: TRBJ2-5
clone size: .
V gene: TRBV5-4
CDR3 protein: CASSLQETQYF
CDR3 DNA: TGTGCCAGCAGCTTACAAGAGACCCAGTACTTC

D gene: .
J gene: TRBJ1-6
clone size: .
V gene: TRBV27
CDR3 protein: CASTVQYNSPLHF
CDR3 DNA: TGTGCCAGCACGGTACAGTATAATTCACCCCTCCACTTT

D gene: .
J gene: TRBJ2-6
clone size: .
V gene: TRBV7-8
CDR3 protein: CASSCWPPQSRANVLTF
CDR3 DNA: TGTGCCAGCAGCTGTTGGCCCCCACAAAGTCGGGCCAACGTCCTGACTTTC

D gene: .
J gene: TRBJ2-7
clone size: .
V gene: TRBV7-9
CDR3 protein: CASSRDTTYEQYF
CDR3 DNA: TGTGCCAGCAGCCGGGACACCACCTACGAGCAGTACTTC

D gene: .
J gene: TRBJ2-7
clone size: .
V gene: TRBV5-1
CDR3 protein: CASSSRLPGQYEQYF
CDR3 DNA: TGCGCCAGCAGCTCAAGGCTCCCCGGCCAATACGAGCAGTACTTC

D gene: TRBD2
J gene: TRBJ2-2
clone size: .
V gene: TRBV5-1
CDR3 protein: CASSLGALADYTGELFF
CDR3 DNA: TGCGCCAGCAGCTTGGGGGCCCTAGCGGACTACACCGGGGAGCTGTTTTTT